This T cell receptor beta chain stems from a study of human T cells and chemical hapten exposure. Sample time point: pre-sensitization, week 0. As to treatment: therapeutic diphenylcyclopropenone sensitization with weekly scalp DPC. This clonotype was recorded a few times. Germline V lookup: CDR1 SQVTM, CDR2 ANQGSEA. The CDR3 loop spans 9 amino acids. TCRdb re-called the RACE reads with MiXCR, one entry per CDR3 protein. The data contain tens of thousands of distinct CDR3 sequences, about 11% of them singletons. This TCR was sampled from a woman aged 40 to 50 with alopecia areata. Some clones in this sample may be carry-over from other donors' samples. The rearrangement joins TRBV29-1 to TRBJ1-2, with a weak D call TRBD1 (6 bases). Source: whole blood, taken in connection with sensitization to the hapten diphenylcyclopropenone (DPC). CDR3 sequence: CSSGDGYTF. In DNA form, the CDR3 reads TGCAGTTCAGGGGATGGCTACACCTTC.